This is a list of T cell receptor beta chains from one sample in a study of CD8+ T cells in alopecia areata. TCRdb's table, derived via immunoSEQ multiplex PCR, lists solely in-frame clones and lacks some. In the table there are about 180,000 clones, 65% to 75% of which are singletons. This material consisted of CD8+ T cells sorted from blood, taken at week 0. The origin of the receptors is a human donor with alopecia areata. CDR3s include the opening cysteine and the closing phenylalanine or tryptophan. A D gene is named only where the DNA matches it firmly. Clone size is shown for a subset of rows, as once, few, many or a class of expanded clone.

v_gene: TRBV30; j_gene: TRBJ1-1; abundance: -; d_gene: TRBD1; CDR3aa: CAWSVGTGGNTEAFF
v_gene: TRBV6-5; j_gene: TRBJ1-4; abundance: -; d_gene: -; CDR3aa: CASSYSQLGEKLFF
v_gene: TRBV29-1; j_gene: TRBJ2-7; abundance: -; d_gene: TRBD1; CDR3aa: CSVEDGQGATYEQYF
v_gene: TRBV29-1; j_gene: TRBJ2-5; abundance: -; d_gene: TRBD2; CDR3aa: CSGGGETQYF
v_gene: TRBV5-1; j_gene: TRBJ2-4; abundance: -; d_gene: -; CDR3aa: CASSARQGRAKNIQYF
v_gene: TRBV7-9; j_gene: TRBJ2-3; abundance: -; d_gene: -; CDR3aa: CASSLGGALSDTQYF
v_gene: TRBV19; j_gene: TRBJ2-7; abundance: -; d_gene: -; CDR3aa: CASSIFPGATYEQYF
v_gene: TRBV10-3; j_gene: TRBJ2-3; abundance: -; d_gene: TRBD2; CDR3aa: CAISVIAGGPIDTQYF
v_gene: TRBV5-4; j_gene: TRBJ2-4; abundance: -; d_gene: TRBD2; CDR3aa: CASSLEGGAQYF
v_gene: TRBV10-2; j_gene: TRBJ2-7; abundance: few; d_gene: -; CDR3aa: CASSDSNPYEQYF
v_gene: TRBV28; j_gene: TRBJ1-5; abundance: -; d_gene: -; CDR3aa: CASSTRGGINQPQHF
v_gene: TRBV27; j_gene: TRBJ2-3; abundance: -; d_gene: -; CDR3aa: CASSDPGPTDTQYF
v_gene: TRBV25-1; j_gene: TRBJ2-1; abundance: -; d_gene: TRBD2; CDR3aa: CATSGVYNEQFF
v_gene: TRBV2; j_gene: TRBJ2-5; abundance: -; d_gene: -; CDR3aa: CASSEVGGLETQYF
v_gene: TRBV4-1; j_gene: TRBJ1-2; abundance: few; d_gene: -; CDR3aa: CASSQVVSVLKGTYGYTF
v_gene: TRBV7-9; j_gene: TRBJ2-2; abundance: -; d_gene: -; CDR3aa: CASVSRDQGGELFF
v_gene: TRBV27; j_gene: TRBJ1-2; abundance: -; d_gene: -; CDR3aa: CASSLTRNYGYTF
v_gene: TRBV7-9; j_gene: TRBJ1-1; abundance: -; d_gene: TRBD1; CDR3aa: CASSSRRTGATEAFF
v_gene: TRBV15; j_gene: TRBJ1-1; abundance: -; d_gene: -; CDR3aa: CATLDSRENTEAFF
v_gene: TRBV7-9; j_gene: TRBJ2-3; abundance: -; d_gene: -; CDR3aa: CASSLEGAADTQYF
v_gene: TRBV13; j_gene: TRBJ1-1; abundance: -; d_gene: -; CDR3aa: CASSPNKNTEAFF
v_gene: TRBV4-2; j_gene: TRBJ2-1; abundance: -; d_gene: TRBD2; CDR3aa: CASSPRGRGGPMEQFF
v_gene: TRBV6-5; j_gene: TRBJ2-4; abundance: once; d_gene: TRBD1; CDR3aa: CASSPGQAGENIQYF
v_gene: TRBV7-6; j_gene: TRBJ1-4; abundance: -; d_gene: TRBD1; CDR3aa: CASSPAAGQGQFF
v_gene: TRBV10-2; j_gene: TRBJ1-5; abundance: -; d_gene: TRBD1; CDR3aa: CASSEWDRLTNQPQHF
v_gene: TRBV13; j_gene: TRBJ1-5; abundance: -; d_gene: TRBD1; CDR3aa: CASSFGQGNQPQHF
v_gene: TRBV2; j_gene: TRBJ2-3; abundance: once; d_gene: -; CDR3aa: CASTGPEGLSTDTQYF
v_gene: TRBV19; j_gene: TRBJ2-7; abundance: -; d_gene: -; CDR3aa: CASRGDGRPGEQYF
v_gene: TRBV9; j_gene: TRBJ1-5; abundance: few; d_gene: TRBD1; CDR3aa: CASSAGTGGDQPQHF
v_gene: TRBV13; j_gene: TRBJ2-7; abundance: -; d_gene: -; CDR3aa: CASSHRETVPPYEQYF
v_gene: TRBV2; j_gene: TRBJ2-5; abundance: few; d_gene: -; CDR3aa: CASIGMGTEGETQYF
v_gene: TRBV30; j_gene: TRBJ2-5; abundance: -; d_gene: -; CDR3aa: CAWKPGGFEETQYF
v_gene: TRBV29-1; j_gene: TRBJ2-6; abundance: -; d_gene: -; CDR3aa: CSVLPGTPSSGANVLTF
v_gene: TRBV6-5; j_gene: TRBJ1-1; abundance: few; d_gene: -; CDR3aa: CASSLLTPGNTEAFF
v_gene: TRBV5-1; j_gene: TRBJ2-7; abundance: -; d_gene: TRBD1; CDR3aa: CASSLVGTAYEQYF
v_gene: TRBV2; j_gene: TRBJ1-4; abundance: -; d_gene: -; CDR3aa: CASRISGEVF
v_gene: TRBV4-1; j_gene: TRBJ1-2; abundance: -; d_gene: TRBD1; CDR3aa: CASSRRVGGDRGDEGYTF
v_gene: TRBV7-9; j_gene: TRBJ1-2; abundance: -; d_gene: -; CDR3aa: CASSLKPRVDGYTF
v_gene: TRBV6-1; j_gene: TRBJ2-7; abundance: once; d_gene: -; CDR3aa: CASSGQGYEQYF
v_gene: TRBV7-2; j_gene: TRBJ2-2; abundance: few; d_gene: -; CDR3aa: CASSLRVGELFF
v_gene: TRBV12-5; j_gene: TRBJ1-6; abundance: -; d_gene: -; CDR3aa: CASAGNSPLHF
v_gene: TRBV19; j_gene: TRBJ1-6; abundance: -; d_gene: -; CDR3aa: CASSPPEGRNSPLHF
v_gene: TRBV2; j_gene: TRBJ2-5; abundance: -; d_gene: TRBD1; CDR3aa: CASTGTGDQETQYF
v_gene: TRBV5-1; j_gene: TRBJ1-1; abundance: -; d_gene: -; CDR3aa: CASSFQNTEAFF
v_gene: TRBV9; j_gene: TRBJ2-3; abundance: -; d_gene: -; CDR3aa: CASSYLSHTDTQYF
v_gene: TRBV2; j_gene: TRBJ2-3; abundance: -; d_gene: TRBD1; CDR3aa: CASSRTGEQDTQYF
v_gene: TRBV25-1; j_gene: TRBJ2-7; abundance: once; d_gene: -; CDR3aa: CASSERYEQYF